These T cell receptor beta chains were read from a single sample in a study of T cells in Graves' hyperthyroidism and ophthalmopathy. TCRdb re-called the multiplex PCR reads through MiXCR, storing one row per CDR3 protein. The table shows nearly 600,000 distinct CDR3 sequences, with over 11% occurring only once. Specimen: blood. These receptors were taken from a woman aged 25-40 years with Graves' hyperthyroidism that later progressed to Graves' ophthalmopathy. Each CDR3 is given without its conserved first and last residue.

j_call | v_call | cdr3_aa
TRBJ2-1 | TRBV13 | ASSFIGSNEQF
TRBJ2-2 | TRBV15 | ATLTNTGELF
TRBJ1-1 | TRBV14 | ASSRGVEGTEAF
TRBJ1-5 | TRBV6-1 | ASGRQKQPQH
TRBJ2-5 | TRBV20-1 | SARKREETQY
TRBJ2-7 | TRBV5-1 | ASSFDGSMSREQY
TRBJ2-7 | TRBV27 | ASSGQGPHEQY
TRBJ1-2 | TRBV12-3/TRBV12-4 | ASSLHLTASLYGYT
TRBJ1-2 | TRBV7-9 | ASSPGQGAYGYT
TRBJ1-5 | TRBV9 | ASSVTANQPQH
TRBJ2-7 | TRBV12-3/TRBV12-4 | ASTSFRGLGEQY
TRBJ1-6 | TRBV12-3/TRBV12-4 | ASSSGTYNSPLH
TRBJ1-1 | TRBV30 | ASQTYGDTEAF
TRBJ2-1 | TRBV5-4 | ASSLVGGSVNNEQF
TRBJ1-1 | TRBV30 | AWSEEMNTEAF
TRBJ2-7 | TRBV5-1 | ASSPRGSYYEQY
TRBJ1-6 | TRBV7-3 | ASSFRGVDSPLH
TRBJ1-5 | TRBV20-1 | SATDGNQPQH
TRBJ2-7 | TRBV29-1 | SVVILAGVSDEQY
TRBJ2-4 | TRBV12-3/TRBV12-4 | ASSLFRLALSDGKNIQY
TRBJ1-2 | TRBV20-1 | SASRESGDGYT
TRBJ1-2 | TRBV29-1 | SVEVEAPGRSYGYT
TRBJ1-6 | TRBV20-1 | SARAEGNSPLH
TRBJ2-1 | TRBV7-3 | ASSKGERIDEQF
TRBJ2-3 | TRBV20-1 | SARNPLGTDTQY
TRBJ1-4 | TRBV12-3/TRBV12-4 | ASSPSGESEKLF
TRBJ1-1 | TRBV11-3 | ASSFSPSLLPGEDRGRGTEAF
TRBJ2-1 | TRBV11-2 | ASSPPGHLFYNEQF
TRBJ2-7 | TRBV7-8 | ASSFGLEGQY
TRBJ1-2 | TRBV18 | ASSPMTGSYGYT
TRBJ1-1 | TRBV6-2/TRBV6-3 | ASRDRGLNTEAF
TRBJ1-4 | TRBV5-1 | ASKFGSAASSEKLF
TRBJ2-7 | TRBV28 | ASSFRPTGSYEQY
TRBJ2-3 | TRBV20-1 | SAREQIAGETDTQY
TRBJ2-5 | TRBV19 | ASSIRGTGGFQETQY
TRBJ2-1 | TRBV7-9 | ASSLTTGGNEQF
TRBJ2-1 | TRBV24-1 | ATSEGPINEQF
TRBJ2-5 | TRBV6-1 | ASSETLTGGQETQY
TRBJ1-2 | TRBV19 | ASSSGQGVDYGYT
TRBJ1-4 | TRBV20-1 | SARDRLQNEKLF
TRBJ2-4 | TRBV18 | ASSPQRAGNIQY
TRBJ2-7 | TRBV4-2 | ASSQELAIEQY
TRBJ1-1 | TRBV10-3 | ATHRGAEQNTEAF
TRBJ1-1 | TRBV5-5 | ASSPTGRLNTEAF
TRBJ2-1 | TRBV5-1 | ASSFAGTSGDNEQF
TRBJ2-2 | TRBV20-1 | SVLGRHQVF
TRBJ1-1 | TRBV9 | ASSMRQGPGTEAF
TRBJ2-7 | TRBV6-1 | ASSGTSESYEQY
TRBJ2-1 | TRBV19 | ASSPRDLSYNEQF
TRBJ2-7 | TRBV3-1 | ASTDQGTYEQY
TRBJ1-5 | TRBV14 | ASSLGPWGPQH